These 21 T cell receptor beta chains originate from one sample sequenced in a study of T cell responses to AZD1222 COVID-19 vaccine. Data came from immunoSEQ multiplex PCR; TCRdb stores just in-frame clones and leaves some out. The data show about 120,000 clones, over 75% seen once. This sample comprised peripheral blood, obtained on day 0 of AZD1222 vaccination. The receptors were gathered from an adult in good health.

CDR3 bases: TGTGCCAGCCGTTGGGCGGAGGGGTGGGAGACCCAGTACTTC. Protein sequence: CASRWAEGWETQYF. The rearrangement uses TRBV2 and TRBJ2-5, with D possibly TRBD2 on 6 matching bases. CDR3 size: 14 residues. Germline V CDR1 and CDR2: SNHLY, FYNNEI. Trimming removed 8 bases at V and 5 bases at J, with 18 bases between.

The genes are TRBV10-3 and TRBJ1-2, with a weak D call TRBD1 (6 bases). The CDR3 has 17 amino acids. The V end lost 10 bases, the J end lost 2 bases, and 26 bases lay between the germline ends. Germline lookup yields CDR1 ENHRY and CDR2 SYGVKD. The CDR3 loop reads CATARGTFTNSNYGYTF. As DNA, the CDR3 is TGTGCCACTGCGCGGGGGACATTCACCAACTCGAACTATGGCTACACCTTC.

The CDR3: CASSLRTTASTDTQYF. The DNA of the CDR3 is TGTGCCAGCAGCTTGCGTACGACAGCTTCCACAGATACGCAGTATTTT. The rearrangement uses TRBV5-8 and TRBJ2-3, with D perhaps matching TRBD1 (5 bases). The CDR3 covers 16 residues. Trimming shortened V by 1 base and J by 2 bases, and 14 bases separated the two germline ends. Germline lookup yields CDR1 SGHTS and CDR2 YDEGEE.

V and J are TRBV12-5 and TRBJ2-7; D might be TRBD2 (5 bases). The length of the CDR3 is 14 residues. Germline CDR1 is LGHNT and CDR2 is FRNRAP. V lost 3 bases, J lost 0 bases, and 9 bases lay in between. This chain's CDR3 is CASGFIGSSYEQYF. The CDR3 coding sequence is TGTGCTAGTGGTTTTATAGGGAGCTCCTACGAGCAGTACTTC.

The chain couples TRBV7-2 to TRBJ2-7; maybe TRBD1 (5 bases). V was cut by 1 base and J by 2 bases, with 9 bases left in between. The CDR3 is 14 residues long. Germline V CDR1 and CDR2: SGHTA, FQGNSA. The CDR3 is CASSLEGATYEQYF. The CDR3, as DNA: TGTGCCAGCAGCTTAGAAGGGGCTACCTACGAGCAGTACTTC. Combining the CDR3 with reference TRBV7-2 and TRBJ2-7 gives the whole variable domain GAGVSQSPSNKVTEKGKDVELRCDPISGHTALYWYRQSLGQGLEFLIYFQGNSAPDKSGLPSDRFSAERTGGSVSTLTIQRTQQEDSAVYLCASSLEGATYEQYFGPGTRLTVT.

The CDR3 here is CASSLSTSSPYEQYF. The CDR3 DNA reads as TGTGCCAGCAGTTTGAGTACTTCGTCCCCCTACGAGCAGTACTTC. The rearrangement joins TRBV27 to TRBJ2-7; no firm D call. The germline V gene encodes CDR1 MNHEY and CDR2 SMNVEV (reference sequence). V was pared by 3 bases and J by 2 bases, with 14 bases between. CDR3 size: 15 residues.

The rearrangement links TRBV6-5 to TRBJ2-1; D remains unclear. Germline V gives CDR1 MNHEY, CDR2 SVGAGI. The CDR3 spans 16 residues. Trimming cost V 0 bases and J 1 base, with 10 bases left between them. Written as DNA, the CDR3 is TGTGCCAGCAGTTACTCGGGTGGGGATTCCTACAATGAGCAGTTCTTC. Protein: CASSYSGGDSYNEQFF.

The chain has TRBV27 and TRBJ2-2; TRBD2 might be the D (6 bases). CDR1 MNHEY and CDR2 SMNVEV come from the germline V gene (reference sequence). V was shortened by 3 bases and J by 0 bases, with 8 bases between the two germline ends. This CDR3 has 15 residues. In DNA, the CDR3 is TGTGCCAGCAGTTTTTGGGGGGCGAACACCGGGGAGCTGTTTTTT. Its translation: CASSFWGANTGELFF.

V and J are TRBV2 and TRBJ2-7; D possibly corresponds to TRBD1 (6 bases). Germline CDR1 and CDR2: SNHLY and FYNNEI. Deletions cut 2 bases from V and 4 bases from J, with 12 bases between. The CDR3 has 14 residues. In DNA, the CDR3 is TGTGCCAGCAGTGAACAGGGGCTAGAGTACGAGCAGTACTTC. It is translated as CASSEQGLEYEQYF.

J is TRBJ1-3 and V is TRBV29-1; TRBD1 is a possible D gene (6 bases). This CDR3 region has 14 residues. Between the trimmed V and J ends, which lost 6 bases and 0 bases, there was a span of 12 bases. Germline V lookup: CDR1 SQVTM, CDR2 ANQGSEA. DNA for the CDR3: TGCAGCGTCGGAGGACAGAGCTCTGGAAACACCATATATTTT. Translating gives CSVGGQSSGNTIYF.

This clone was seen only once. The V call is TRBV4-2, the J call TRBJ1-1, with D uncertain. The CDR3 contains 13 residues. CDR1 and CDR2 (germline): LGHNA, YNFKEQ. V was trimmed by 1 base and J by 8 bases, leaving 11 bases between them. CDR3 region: CASSQGAAIEAFF. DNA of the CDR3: TGTGCCAGCAGCCAAGGAGCAGCGATAGAAGCTTTCTTT.

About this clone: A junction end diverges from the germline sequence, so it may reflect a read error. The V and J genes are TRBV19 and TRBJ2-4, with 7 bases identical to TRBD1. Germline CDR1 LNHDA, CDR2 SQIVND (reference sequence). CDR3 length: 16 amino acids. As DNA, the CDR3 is TGTGCCAGTAGCCTTCGGACCGGGACAGCCGAAAACATTCAGTACTTC. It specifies CASSLRTGTAENIQYF.

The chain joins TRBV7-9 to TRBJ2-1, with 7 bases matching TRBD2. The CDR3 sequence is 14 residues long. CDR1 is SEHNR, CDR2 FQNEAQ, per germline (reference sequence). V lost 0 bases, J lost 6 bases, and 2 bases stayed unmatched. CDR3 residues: CASSLALAPNEQFF. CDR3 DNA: TGTGCCAGCAGCTTAGCACTAGCGCCCAATGAGCAGTTCTTC.

CDR3 in amino acids: CASTFTNRDTEAFF. CDR3 coding DNA: TGTGCCAGCACGTTCACAAACAGGGACACTGAAGCTTTCTTT. The V gene is TRBV2, the J gene TRBJ1-1; possibly TRBD1 for D (6 bases). Trimming cost V 7 bases and J 3 bases, with 15 bases left between them. Per the germline V gene, CDR1 is SNHLY and CDR2 is FYNNEI. The CDR3 contains 14 residues.

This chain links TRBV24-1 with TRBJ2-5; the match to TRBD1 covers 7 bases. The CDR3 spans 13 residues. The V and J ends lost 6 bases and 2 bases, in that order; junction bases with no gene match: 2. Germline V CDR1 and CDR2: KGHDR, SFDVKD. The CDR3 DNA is TGTGCCACCAGTACAGGGGCTCAAGAGACCCAGTACTTC. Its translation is CATSTGAQETQYF.

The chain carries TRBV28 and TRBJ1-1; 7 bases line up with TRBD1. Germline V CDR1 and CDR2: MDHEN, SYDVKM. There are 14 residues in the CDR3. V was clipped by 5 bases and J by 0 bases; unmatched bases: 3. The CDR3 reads CASSVGTVNTEAFF. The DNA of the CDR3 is TGTGCCAGCAGTGTGGGGACAGTGAACACTGAAGCTTTCTTT.

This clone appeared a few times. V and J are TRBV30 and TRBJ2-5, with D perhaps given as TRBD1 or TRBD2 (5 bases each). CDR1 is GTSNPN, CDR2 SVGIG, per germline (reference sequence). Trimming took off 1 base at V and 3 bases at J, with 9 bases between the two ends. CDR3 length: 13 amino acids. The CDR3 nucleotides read TGTGCCTGGAGTGCGCAGGGAGAAGAGACCCAGTACTTC. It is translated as CAWSAQGEETQYF.

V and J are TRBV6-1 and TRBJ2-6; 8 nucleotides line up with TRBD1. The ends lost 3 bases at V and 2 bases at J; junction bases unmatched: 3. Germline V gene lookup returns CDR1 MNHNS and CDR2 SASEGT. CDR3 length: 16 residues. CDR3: CASSDTQGAGANVLTF. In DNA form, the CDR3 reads TGTGCCAGCAGTGACACACAGGGGGCTGGGGCCAACGTCCTGACTTTC.

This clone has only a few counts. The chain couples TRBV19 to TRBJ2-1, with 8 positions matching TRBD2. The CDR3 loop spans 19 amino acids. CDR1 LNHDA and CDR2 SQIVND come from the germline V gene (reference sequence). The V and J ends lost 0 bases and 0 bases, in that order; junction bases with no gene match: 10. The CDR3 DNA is TGTGCCAGTAGTATAGATGGGGGTTGGCGGGAGGCCTCCTACAATGAGCAGTTCTTC. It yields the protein CASSIDGGWREASYNEQFF.

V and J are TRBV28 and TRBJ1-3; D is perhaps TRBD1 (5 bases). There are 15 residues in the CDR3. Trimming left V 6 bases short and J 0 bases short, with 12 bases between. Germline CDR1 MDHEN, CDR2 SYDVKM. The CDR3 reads CASSLGADSGNTIYF. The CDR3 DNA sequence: TGTGCCAGCAGCCTAGGGGCCGACTCTGGAAACACCATATATTTT. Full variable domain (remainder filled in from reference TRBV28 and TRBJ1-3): DVKVTQSSRYLVKRTGEKVFLECVQDMDHENMFWYRQDPGLGLRLIYFSYDVKMKEKGDIPEGYSVSREKKERFSLILESASTNQTSMYLCASSLGADSGNTIYFGEGSWLTVV.

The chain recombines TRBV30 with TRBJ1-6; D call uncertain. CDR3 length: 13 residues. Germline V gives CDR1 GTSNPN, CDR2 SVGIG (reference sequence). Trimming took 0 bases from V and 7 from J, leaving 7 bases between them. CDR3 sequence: CAWSVLGNSPLHF. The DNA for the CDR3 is TGTGCCTGGAGTGTACTTGGGAATTCACCCCTCCACTTT. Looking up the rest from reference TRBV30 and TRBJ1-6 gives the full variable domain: SQTIHQWPATLVQPVGSPLSLECTVEGTSNPNLYWYRQAAGRGLQLLFYSVGIGQISSEVPQNLSASRPQDRQFILSSKKLLLSDSGFYLCAWSVLGNSPLHFGNGTRLTVT.